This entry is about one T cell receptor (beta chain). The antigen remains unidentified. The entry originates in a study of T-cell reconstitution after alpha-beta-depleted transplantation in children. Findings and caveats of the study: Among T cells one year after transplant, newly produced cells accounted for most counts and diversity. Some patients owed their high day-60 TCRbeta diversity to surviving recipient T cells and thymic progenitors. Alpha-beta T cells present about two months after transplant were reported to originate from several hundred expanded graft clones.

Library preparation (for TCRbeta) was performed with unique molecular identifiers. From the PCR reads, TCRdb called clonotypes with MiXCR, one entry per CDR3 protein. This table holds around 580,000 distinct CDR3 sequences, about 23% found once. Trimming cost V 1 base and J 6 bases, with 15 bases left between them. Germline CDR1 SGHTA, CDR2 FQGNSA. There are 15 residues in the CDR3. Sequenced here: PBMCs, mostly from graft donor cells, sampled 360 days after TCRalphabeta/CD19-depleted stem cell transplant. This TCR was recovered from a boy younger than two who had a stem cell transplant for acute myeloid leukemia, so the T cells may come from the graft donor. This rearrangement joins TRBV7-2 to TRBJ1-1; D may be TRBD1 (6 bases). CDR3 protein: CASSLGPHRVAEAFF. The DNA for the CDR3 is TGTGCCAGCAGCTTAGGCCCTCACAGGGTTGCTGAAGCTTTCTTT.